A single sample is the source of the 31 T cell receptor beta chains below, sequenced in a study of blood T cells in healthy people across ages. PCR was performed a second time for about 6 to 11 cycles using a sample-barcoded 5' primer and a J-beta primer mix. One entry per CDR3 protein results from TCRdb running MiXCR on the 5' RACE reads. The sample records roughly 790,000 distinct CDR3 sequences, roughly 43% being singletons. Sample: blood. The receptors here all came from a woman aged 55-69 years in good health.

This clonotype has only a few counts. This chain uses TRBV7-2 with TRBJ2-6; 12 positions match TRBD2. The V segment lost 4 bases and the J segment 0 bases; nucleotides outside the gene matches: 7. The length of the CDR3 is 19 residues. CDR1 and CDR2 from the germline V gene are SGHTA and FQGNSA. The CDR3 here is CASSSQTSGSYSGANVLTF. For the CDR3, the DNA is TGTGCCAGCAGCTCTCAGACTAGCGGGAGTTACTCTGGGGCCAACGTCCTGACTTTC.

This chain's CDR3 is CATSGIGQMNTEAFF. The DNA for the CDR3 is TGTGCCACCAGCGGGATTGGACAGATGAACACTGAAGCTTTCTTT. The gene calls are TRBV15 and TRBJ1-1, with D perhaps TRBD1 (6 bases). CDR1 is LNHNV and CDR2 is YYDKDF in the germline V gene (reference sequence). The CDR3 is 15 amino acids. V was clipped by 5 bases and J by 0 bases, with 13 bases between them.

The J gene is TRBJ1-3, the V gene TRBV7-9; D remains unclear. The CDR3 runs to 15 residues. The V end was cut by 4 bases, the J end by 0 bases, with 10 bases between. Per the germline V gene, CDR1 is SEHNR and CDR2 is FQNEAQ (reference sequence). Here the CDR3 reads CASSSPGLSGNTIYF. In DNA, the CDR3 is TGTGCCAGCAGCTCTCCGGGCCTCTCTGGAAACACCATATATTTT.

The chain employs TRBV27 and TRBJ2-1; D call uncertain. V was clipped by 4 bases and J by 8 bases, with 18 bases between them. The CDR3 runs 15 residues. CDR1 MNHEY and CDR2 SMNVEV come from the germline V gene (reference sequence). As DNA, the CDR3 is TGTGCCAGCAGTTCCCGAAAAGGAATTTTGGATGAGCAGTTCTTC. Translated, it gives CASSSRKGILDEQFF.

This clonotype was found a few times. The chain recombines TRBV11-2 with TRBJ2-7; D may be TRBD1 (5 bases). V lost 5 bases and J lost 4, with 12 bases in between. Germline V lookup: CDR1 SGHAT, CDR2 FQNNGV. The CDR3 is 13 amino acids. CDR3: CASSRFGQYEQYF. The CDR3 DNA reads TGTGCCAGCAGCCGCTTCGGACAATACGAGCAGTACTTC.

This chain joins TRBV7-2 and TRBJ1-2, with D possibly TRBD1 on 6 matching bases. This CDR3 has 17 residues. Trimming left V 3 bases short and J 0 bases short, with 17 bases between. Germline values: CDR1 SGHTA, CDR2 FQGNSA. This CDR3 is CASSFGLGRGANYGYTF. DNA of the CDR3: TGTGCCAGCAGCTTTGGGCTCGGCAGGGGAGCTAACTATGGCTACACCTTC.

The J gene is TRBJ1-1, the V gene TRBV28; a weak D match, TRBD1 (5 bases). Per germline, CDR1 MDHEN and CDR2 SYDVKM. Trimming removed 5 bases from V and 4 bases from J, with 11 bases in between. The CDR3 spans 13 residues. CDR3 protein: CASSDDGTTEAFF. CDR3 sequence (DNA): TGTGCCAGCAGTGACGACGGGACCACTGAAGCTTTCTTT.

About this clonotype: One junction end disagrees with the germline gene, perhaps due to a read error. The rearrangement joins TRBV9 to TRBJ2-3; unclear D gene. Per the germline V gene, CDR1 is SGDLS and CDR2 is YYNGEE. The CDR3 runs to 14 residues. CDR3 loop: CASSVDPSIDTQYF. The CDR3, as DNA: TGTGCCAGCAGCGTAGATCCCAGCATAGATACGCAGTATTTT.

The genes are TRBV20-1 and TRBJ2-3; 7 positions match TRBD2. V was clipped by 0 bases and J by 2 bases; unmatched bases: 5. The CDR3 has 15 amino acids. Germline V gene sequence: CDR1 DFQATT, CDR2 SNEGSKA (reference sequence). The CDR3 loop reads CSARDRTRHTDTQYF. The CDR3, as DNA: TGCAGTGCTAGAGATCGGACTAGACACACAGATACGCAGTATTTT.

The rearrangement links TRBV6-2 or TRBV6-3 to TRBJ2-1, with TRBD2 identical over 8 bases. V gave up 0 bases and J gave up 0 bases; unmatched junction bases: 4. The CDR3 sequence is 17 residues long. From germline, CDR1 is MNHEY and CDR2 SVGEGT. This CDR3 reads CASSYSSGMSSYNEQFF. The CDR3, as DNA: TGTGCCAGCAGTTACTCTAGCGGGATGAGCTCCTACAATGAGCAGTTCTTC.

The J gene is TRBJ2-3, the V gene TRBV9; tentative D call: TRBD1 (7 bases). The CDR3 length is 15 residues. The V gene's germline CDR1 is SGDLS and CDR2 YYNGEE. Trimming removed 0 bases from V and 9 bases from J, with 17 bases in between. This chain's CDR3 is CASSVAAEGAKTQYF. Here the CDR3 DNA reads TGTGCCAGCAGCGTAGCGGCGGAGGGGGCCAAGACGCAGTATTTT.

Of note for this clonotype: A much larger clone lies one base from this, so it may be a read error. CDR3 sequence reads: CASSIYNEQYF. DNA for the CDR3: TGTGCCAGCAGCATATACAATGAGCAGTACTTC. This chain joins TRBV3-1 and TRBJ2-1, with no clear D. The J call is doubtful: the DNA matches TRBJ2-7 better. The germline V gene encodes CDR1 LGHDT and CDR2 YNNKEL (reference sequence). The CDR3 has 11 amino acids.

On this clonotype itself: It may be a read error: a sequence one base away is much more abundant. CDR3 sequence: CASSVAGLAQETQFF. CDR3 DNA: TGTGCCAGCAGCGTAGCGGGGCTAGCCCAAGAGACCCAGTTCTTC. This chain uses TRBV9 with TRBJ2-5; D may match TRBD1 or TRBD2 (5 bases each). TRBJ2-1 explains the end of the DNA better; the J call may be wrong. CDR3 length: 15 amino acids. Germline CDR1 SGDLS, CDR2 YYNGEE.

This CDR3 reads CASSYSSWGLREQYF. The CDR3, as DNA: TGTGCCAGCAGTTACTCGAGTTGGGGTCTACGCGAGCAGTACTTC. This chain joins TRBV6-2 or TRBV6-3 and TRBJ2-1; no clear D. The tail of the sequence fits TRBJ2-7 better, so the J call may be wrong. Germline V gene sequence: CDR1 MNHEY, CDR2 SVGEGT. This CDR3 has 15 amino acids.

The chain carries TRBV6-6 and TRBJ2-7; 12 positions match TRBD1. Germline CDR1 reads MNHNY; CDR2 reads SVGAGI (reference sequence). CDR3 length: 15 amino acids. The V gene end was trimmed by 3 bases and the J gene end by 5 bases; junction bases not matched to a gene: 5. CDR3 protein: CASSYPGTGGNEQYF. The CDR3 nucleotides are TGTGCCAGCAGTTATCCCGGGACAGGGGGCAACGAGCAGTACTTC.

This chain uses TRBV6-1 with TRBJ2-7; D gene unclear. CDR1 MNHNS and CDR2 SASEGT come from the germline V gene. This CDR3 has 16 residues. The germline V and J ends were trimmed by 2 bases and 3 bases, with 17 bases remaining between them. The CDR3 sequence: CASSERPVPTLYEQYF. The CDR3, as DNA: TGTGCCAGCAGTGAACGTCCGGTTCCGACCCTCTACGAGCAGTACTTC.

This clonotype has a handful of counts. The chain couples TRBV7-6 to TRBJ2-3; 7 positions agree with TRBD2. V trimming: 2 bases; J trimming: 10 bases; junction bases outside the gene matches: 6. Per germline, CDR1 SGHVS and CDR2 FNYEAQ. This CDR3 is 13 amino acids long. The CDR3 sequence is CASSLPPGLPQYF. Written as DNA, the CDR3 is TGTGCCAGCAGCTTACCTCCGGGACTACCGCAGTATTTT.

The rearrangement joins TRBV7-8 to TRBJ2-1; D gene ambiguous. The J call may be wrong; the DNA end is better matched by TRBJ2-7. Germline CDR1 reads SGHVS; CDR2 reads FQNEAQ. This CDR3 spans 16 amino acids. Here the CDR3 reads CASSLNSDSSYNEQYF. CDR3 DNA: TGTGCCAGCAGCTTAAATTCGGATAGCTCCTACAATGAGCAGTACTTC.

This clonotype was found a few times. The gene calls are TRBV20-1 and TRBJ2-3; a weak D match, TRBD1 (6 bases). Germline CDR1 is DFQATT and CDR2 is SNEGSKA (reference sequence). V shed 7 bases and J shed 2 bases, with 13 bases lying between them. This CDR3 contains 13 residues. The CDR3 sequence: CSVPDRHTDTQYF. CDR3 nucleotide sequence: TGCAGTGTCCCGGACAGACACACAGATACGCAGTATTTT.

Note on this clonotype: At one end, the junction sequence differs from germline, possibly due to a read error. The rearrangement uses TRBV12-3 or TRBV12-4 and TRBJ2-3, with TRBD2 as a possible D gene (5 bases). The CDR3 is 16 residues long. The CDR3 bases are TGTGCCAGCAGCTTAGGGCCTAGCCAAAGCACAGATACGCAGTATTTT. Translation: CASSLGPSQSTDTQYF.

V gene TRBV20-1 combines with J gene TRBJ1-1, with 7 bases matching TRBD1. The CDR3 runs 14 residues. Trimming cost V 1 base and J 2 bases; bases outside gene matches: 4. The germline gives CDR1 DFQATT, CDR2 SNEGSKA (reference sequence). The CDR3 spells CSARAGQKNTEAFF. CDR3 DNA: TGCAGTGCTAGAGCGGGACAGAAAAACACTGAAGCTTTCTTT.

This clonotype appeared a few times. The rearrangement joins TRBV20-1 to TRBJ2-4; D is possibly TRBD1 or TRBD2 (5 bases each). V was shortened by 8 bases and J by 8 bases, with 16 bases between the two germline ends. Per germline, CDR1 DFQATT and CDR2 SNEGSKA (reference sequence). This CDR3 has 12 residues. CDR3 sequence reads: CSSRGASYIQYF. CDR3 nucleotides: TGCAGTTCCCGAGGGGCGTCATACATTCAGTACTTC.

This clonotype came up a few times. The chain joins TRBV10-3 to TRBJ2-5, with 7 bases that match TRBD1. The CDR3 is made up of 16 amino acids. Germline CDR1 and CDR2: ENHRY and SYGVKD. V lost 2 bases to trimming and J lost 4 bases; unmatched junction nucleotides: 10. CDR3 amino acids: CAISENLQGKGETQYF. DNA of the CDR3: TGTGCCATCAGTGAGAACTTACAGGGGAAGGGAGAGACCCAGTACTTC.

This clonotype came up many times. The chain couples TRBV7-6 to TRBJ1-2, with D perhaps TRBD1 (6 bases). Germline CDR1 reads SGHVS; CDR2 reads FNYEAQ. V shed 0 bases and J shed 4 bases, with 9 bases lying between them. The CDR3 length is 14 residues. In DNA, the CDR3 is TGTGCCAGCAGCTTAGCGGAGACAGGCTATGGCTACACCTTC. Protein sequence: CASSLAETGYGYTF. The full variable domain, its missing parts supplied by reference TRBV7-6 and TRBJ1-2, is GAGVSQSPRYKVTKRGQDVALRCDPISGHVSLYWYRQALGQGPEFLTYFNYEAQQDKSGLPNDRFSAERPEGSISTLTIQRTEQRDSAMYRCASSLAETGYGYTFGSGTRLTVV.

This clonotype appeared many times. The chain has TRBV6-5 and TRBJ2-5, with TRBD2 as a possible D gene (5 bases). The CDR3 covers 15 residues. Germline V lookup: CDR1 MNHEY, CDR2 SVGAGI. V shed 7 bases and J shed 1 base, with 16 bases lying between them. The DNA for the CDR3 is TGTGCCAGCAACAATAACCCGGACTTCCAAGAGACCCAGTACTTC. It is translated as CASNNNPDFQETQYF.

This sequence joins TRBV4-2 and TRBJ2-4, with D maybe TRBD1 (6 bases). The end of the DNA fits TRBJ2-7 better, so the J call may be wrong. The CDR3 extends over 14 amino acids. CDR1 LGHNA and CDR2 YNFKEQ come from the germline V gene. This CDR3 reads CASSQPQGWNEQYF. The CDR3 region has the DNA TGTGCCAGCAGCCAACCGCAGGGGTGGAACGAGCAGTACTTC.

In this sample, this clonotype turned up a few times. This chain links TRBV6-2 or TRBV6-3 with TRBJ2-3; D gene ambiguous. Germline loops: CDR1 MNHEY, CDR2 SVGEGT. V dropped 6 bases and J dropped 4 bases, with 8 bases sitting between them. CDR3 length: 12 residues. The CDR3, as DNA: TGTGCCAGCAGCCAACGGTCAGATACGCAGTATTTT. It specifies CASSQRSDTQYF.

The chain is built from TRBV11-2 and TRBJ2-7, with 8 bases identical to TRBD2. CDR3 length: 15 amino acids. The germline V gene encodes CDR1 SGHAT and CDR2 FQNNGV. Trimming cost V 1 base and J 2 bases; bases outside gene matches: 4. The CDR3 DNA follows: TGTGCCAGCAGCTTAGCAAGCGGGAGCGCCTACGAGCAGTACTTC. Its translation: CASSLASGSAYEQYF.

The J gene is TRBJ2-5, the V gene TRBV7-2; a weak D match, TRBD2 (5 bases). In germline, CDR1 is SGHTA, CDR2 FQGNSA. This CDR3 comprises 13 residues. Trimming removed 5 bases at V and 5 bases at J, with 12 bases between. CDR3: CASSPPSGETQYF. CDR3 DNA sequence: TGTGCCAGCAGCCCCCCATCGGGGGAGACCCAGTACTTC. Combining the CDR3 with reference TRBV7-2 and TRBJ2-5 gives the whole variable domain GAGVSQSPSNKVTEKGKDVELRCDPISGHTALYWYRQSLGQGLEFLIYFQGNSAPDKSGLPSDRFSAERTGGSVSTLTIQRTQQEDSAVYLCASSPPSGETQYFGPGTRLLVL.

The genes are TRBV2 and TRBJ1-4; D gene unclear. Trimming stripped 1 base from V and 3 bases from J, with 9 bases between. Germline CDR1 SNHLY, CDR2 FYNNEI. The CDR3 is 15 residues long. Written as DNA, the CDR3 is TGTGCCAGCAGTGAAGGGGCACGGGCTAATGAAAAACTGTTTTTT. Translated: CASSEGARANEKLFF.

V usage is TRBV4-1 and J usage is TRBJ2-5; D may be TRBD2 (6 bases). This CDR3 is 15 amino acids long. V gave up 1 base and J gave up 5 bases, with 14 bases separating them. Germline lookup yields CDR1 MGHRA and CDR2 YSYEKL. CDR3 residues: CASSQGSGLRETQYF. DNA for the CDR3: TGCGCCAGCAGCCAAGGATCGGGACTCCGGGAGACCCAGTACTTC.